A single sample gave rise to the 28 T cell receptor beta chains below, sequenced in a study of OX40 agonist ivuxolimab in advanced cancers. Using immunoSEQ multiplex PCR, the repertoire was profiled, and TCRdb retains in-frame clones only, with some absent. The data hold about 67,000 clones, with over 70% observed a single time. The specimen comprised CD4+ or CD8+ T cells sorted from blood, sampled in a trial of the OX40 agonist ivuxolimab. Receptors originate from an adult with an advanced solid tumor such as melanoma, head and neck, liver or kidney cancer.

This clone was seen a handful of times. V and J are TRBV5-5 and TRBJ1-2; D is perhaps TRBD1 (5 bases). The germline CDR1 and CDR2 sequences are SGHKS and YYEKEE (reference sequence). Between the trimmed V and J ends, which lost 4 bases and 7 bases, there was a span of 17 bases. CDR3 length: 14 residues. This CDR3 is CASSQLSGGAGYTF. The CDR3 coding sequence is TGTGCCAGCAGCCAGCTCTCTGGGGGTGCTGGCTACACCTTC.

The rearrangement links TRBV4-3 to TRBJ2-3; TRBD2 is a possible D gene (5 bases). The germline CDR1 and CDR2 sequences are LGHNA and YSLEER. V was pared by 3 bases and J by 2 bases, with 18 bases between. The CDR3 has 17 amino acids. The CDR3 DNA reads TGCGCCAGCAGCCATTCACTAGGAGAAGCGATCACAGATACGCAGTATTTT. The encoded protein is CASSHSLGEAITDTQYF.

The chain is built from TRBV27 and TRBJ1-2, with D uncertain. Germline values: CDR1 MNHEY, CDR2 SMNVEV (reference sequence). The ends were cut back, 2 bases at V and 8 bases at J, with 12 bases in the middle. The CDR3 extends over 13 amino acids. The CDR3 sequence is CASSLNSGSGYTF. The CDR3 DNA follows: TGTGCCAGCAGTTTAAACTCCGGGAGCGGCTACACCTTC.

This clone has more than one count but fewer than ten. The chain combines TRBV10-1 with TRBJ2-3; unclear D gene. Trimming cost V 2 bases and J 4 bases, with 4 bases left between them. In germline, CDR1 is WNHNN, CDR2 SYGVQD (reference sequence). The CDR3 has 12 residues. This CDR3 is CASSEGADTQYF. Here the CDR3 DNA reads TGCGCCAGCAGTGAGGGGGCAGATACGCAGTATTTT.

The chain has TRBV7-9 and TRBJ2-1; 11 bases agree with TRBD2. Germline V gene lookup returns CDR1 SEHNR and CDR2 FQNEAQ (reference sequence). Losses at the gene ends were 6 bases for V and 0 bases for J; bases not matched to a gene: 4. The CDR3 loop spans 16 amino acids. CDR3 in amino acids: CASRSTSGNSYNEQFF. CDR3 DNA sequence: TGTGCCAGCAGATCGACTAGCGGGAACTCCTACAATGAGCAGTTCTTC.

The rearrangement links TRBV19 to TRBJ2-3; no firm D call. The CDR3 consists of 14 residues. V was pared by 6 bases and J by 5 bases, with 15 bases between. Germline V lookup: CDR1 LNHDA, CDR2 SQIVND (reference sequence). This CDR3 reads CASRRTGSGDTQYF. The CDR3 DNA reads TGTGCCAGTAGGCGGACCGGGTCGGGAGATACGCAGTATTTT.

In its sample, this clone was seen a few times. The rearrangement uses TRBV5-1 and TRBJ1-1; possible D gene TRBD1, 5 bases. Between the trimmed V and J ends, which lost 0 bases and 1 base, there was a span of 13 bases. Germline CDR1 and CDR2: SGHRS and YFSETQ. The CDR3 sequence is 16 residues long. The CDR3 protein is CASSLAGSDKNTEAFF. CDR3 DNA sequence: TGCGCCAGCAGCTTGGCCGGGTCGGACAAGAACACTGAAGCTTTCTTT.

The chain combines TRBV5-8 with TRBJ2-5; D unclear. Germline values: CDR1 SGHTS, CDR2 YDEGEE. The CDR3 runs to 16 residues. Trimming removed 1 base from V and 5 bases from J, with 18 bases in between. The CDR3 coding sequence is TGTGCCAGCAGCTTGTCCTTTGGCAGTTCATGGGAGACCCAGTACTTC. Protein sequence: CASSLSFGSSWETQYF.

For this clone: Distinct nucleotide sequences in the sample also encode this CDR3. The J gene is TRBJ2-2, the V gene TRBV4-1, with D unresolved. The V end was cut by 0 bases, the J end by 2 bases, with 4 bases between. The CDR3 has 14 amino acids. In germline, CDR1 is MGHRA, CDR2 YSYEKL. Here the CDR3 DNA reads TGCGCCAGCAGCCAAGATCCCAACACCGGGGAGCTGTTTTTT. Its translation: CASSQDPNTGELFF.

This chain joins TRBV5-5 and TRBJ2-3; 8 bases align to TRBD2. This CDR3 spans 15 amino acids. In germline, CDR1 is SGHKS, CDR2 YYEKEE (reference sequence). With 0 bases clipped from V and 4 bases from J, the junction kept 4 bases outside the gene matches. CDR3 sequence reads: CASSLDGLAPDTQYF. DNA for the CDR3: TGTGCCAGCAGCTTGGATGGACTAGCCCCAGATACGCAGTATTTT.

This clone was seen a few times. The V gene is TRBV18, the J gene TRBJ2-1; 12 nucleotides line up with TRBD2. CDR1 and CDR2 from the germline V gene are KGHSH and LQKENI. This CDR3 has 16 residues. V shed 2 bases, J shed 9 bases, and the junction held 8 bases outside the gene matches. Here the CDR3 reads CASSPTNGLAGLEQFF. The CDR3 nucleotides read TGTGCCAGCTCACCAACTAATGGACTAGCGGGACTTGAGCAGTTCTTC.

The J gene is TRBJ1-4, the V gene TRBV18; perhaps TRBD1 as D (5 bases). V lost 2 bases and J lost 6, with 22 bases in between. CDR3 length: 18 amino acids. Germline V gene data show CDR1 as KGHSH and CDR2 as LQKENI. Here the CDR3 reads CASSPGWEGAIGDEKLFF. DNA for the CDR3: TGTGCCAGCTCACCAGGGTGGGAAGGGGCGATCGGCGATGAAAAACTGTTTTTT.

This clone was found once. The chain uses TRBV28 and TRBJ1-4; 7 bases agree with TRBD1. This CDR3 has 14 amino acids. The V gene end was trimmed by 3 bases and the J gene end by 7 bases; junction bases not matched to a gene: 5. Germline V CDR1 and CDR2: MDHEN, SYDVKM. The CDR3 spells CASSLRGRIEKLFF. The DNA for the CDR3 is TGTGCCAGCAGTTTGAGGGGGCGGATTGAAAAACTGTTTTTT.

This clone showed up just a few times. This chain uses TRBV10-3 with TRBJ1-5; 10 bases line up with TRBD1. Losses at the gene ends were 10 bases for V and 7 bases for J; bases not matched to a gene: 13. CDR3 length: 15 residues. Germline-derived CDR1 and CDR2 are ENHRY and SYGVKD. The CDR3 protein is CATHSGTGDAQPQHF. CDR3 nucleotide sequence: TGTGCCACCCATTCCGGGACAGGGGACGCGCAGCCCCAGCATTTT.

This clone was observed once. V and J are TRBV29-1 and TRBJ2-1; D might be TRBD1 or TRBD2, each matching 6 bases. Germline V gene data show CDR1 as SQVTM and CDR2 as ANQGSEA. CDR3 length: 10 amino acids. V lost 7 bases and J 15 bases, leaving 16 bases between the germline ends. CDR3 sequence: CSGEVKGGFF. The CDR3 DNA reads TGCAGCGGTGAGGTGAAGGGGGGGTTCTTC.

This chain joins TRBV28 and TRBJ2-5, with TRBD2 matching 7 bases. Germline CDR1 is MDHEN and CDR2 is SYDVKM. V dropped 7 bases and J dropped 5; count of bases not matched to a gene: 10. The CDR3 consists of 14 residues. The CDR3 nucleotides are TGTGCCAGCAAGCGGGACTTATCCCAGGAGACCCAGTACTTC. Its translation is CASKRDLSQETQYF. Together with reference TRBV28 and TRBJ2-5, the CDR3 gives the full variable domain: DVKVTQSSRYLVKRTGEKVFLECVQDMDHENMFWYRQDPGLGLRLIYFSYDVKMKEKGDIPEGYSVSREKKERFSLILESASTNQTSMYLCASKRDLSQETQYFGPGTRLLVL.

The chain joins TRBV4-3 to TRBJ2-2; no clear D gene. CDR1 is LGHNA and CDR2 is YSLEER in the germline V gene. Trimming took off 6 bases at V and 1 base at J, with 9 bases between the two ends. The CDR3 loop spans 14 amino acids. The CDR3: CASRLKGNTGELFF. The DNA of the CDR3 is TGCGCCAGCAGGCTGAAGGGGAACACCGGGGAGCTGTTTTTT.

The rearrangement joins TRBV11-2 to TRBJ2-7; tentatively, D is TRBD1 (5 bases). Trimming pared 5 bases from V and 3 bases from J, leaving 11 bases between. The germline V gene encodes CDR1 SGHAT and CDR2 FQNNGV. CDR3 length: 13 residues. CDR3 nucleotide sequence: TGTGCCAGCAGCCCCAGGGTCCTCTACGAGCAGTACGTC. Translating it yields CASSPRVLYEQYV.

This sequence joins TRBV28 and TRBJ1-4, with 7 bases fitting TRBD1. The germline gives CDR1 MDHEN, CDR2 SYDVKM. CDR3 length equals 12 residues. Trimming cost V 7 bases and J 10 bases; bases outside gene matches: 6. The DNA for the CDR3 is TGTGCCAGCAAGGGACAGTCAGGAAAACTGTTTTTT. Translation: CASKGQSGKLFF.

The chain couples TRBV18 to TRBJ1-1, with D possibly TRBD1 on 6 matching bases. Germline lookup yields CDR1 KGHSH and CDR2 LQKENI. Trimming took off 3 bases at V and 1 base at J, with 15 bases between the two ends. This CDR3 has 16 amino acids. The CDR3 reads CASSPQGTRPNTEAFF. In nucleotides, the CDR3 is TGTGCCAGCTCACCGCAGGGGACCCGGCCGAACACTGAAGCTTTCTTT.

In its sample, this clone was seen a few times. V usage is TRBV27 and J usage is TRBJ2-3, with D perhaps TRBD1 (5 bases). V lost 8 bases and J lost 2, with 17 bases in between. Germline-derived CDR1 and CDR2 are MNHEY and SMNVEV (reference sequence). The CDR3 covers 15 residues. CDR3 sequence: CASSLLDTITDTQYF. The CDR3 DNA is TGTGCCAGCTCCCTATTGGACACTATCACAGATACGCAGTATTTT.

As for this clone: A read error may produce the germline difference seen at one junction end. This chain uses TRBV28 with TRBJ1-5; a weak D match, TRBD1 (5 bases). Germline V gene data show CDR1 as MDHEN and CDR2 as SYDVKM. The CDR3 is made up of 11 amino acids. The CDR3 DNA sequence: TGTGCCAGCAGTTCAGGGAGCGGAATTTTTTTT. It translates to CASSSGSGIFF.

The gene calls are TRBV6-5 and TRBJ1-6; tentatively, D is TRBD1 (5 bases). This CDR3 comprises 15 residues. Germline CDR1 and CDR2: MNHEY and SVGAGI. Trimming pared 7 bases from V and 9 bases from J, leaving 19 bases between. The CDR3 is CASTKGGGGGSPLHF. CDR3 in DNA: TGTGCCAGCACTAAAGGTGGGGGGGGAGGTTCACCCCTCCACTTT.

This clone was found once. In DNA, the CDR3 is TGTGCCATCAGTTTCCCCGGGACTAGCGGGGCCATGAGCTCCTACAATGAGCAGTTCTTC. Protein sequence: CAISFPGTSGAMSSYNEQFF. This chain connects TRBV10-3 to TRBJ2-1, with TRBD2 matching over 13 bases. V shed 5 bases and J 0 bases; nucleotides not matched to a gene: 13. This CDR3 is built from 20 residues. The V gene's germline CDR1 is ENHRY and CDR2 SYGVKD.

CDR3 nucleotides: TGTGCCAGCAGTTTACGGCAAGGGGGGGATGAGCAGTTCTTC. This codes for CASSLRQGGDEQFF. The rearrangement uses TRBV28 and TRBJ2-1; D might be TRBD2 (7 bases). The germline V gene encodes CDR1 MDHEN and CDR2 SYDVKM. The V end lost 2 bases, the J end lost 8 bases, and 13 bases lay between the germline ends. The length of the CDR3 is 14 residues.

Only a few counts were recorded for this clone. CDR3 coding DNA: TGTGCCAGCAGCTCTCAGCGAGGCAGGGCGGACGGGGAGCTGTTTTTT. Translated, it gives CASSSQRGRADGELFF. This sequence joins TRBV7-2 and TRBJ2-2; a weak D match, TRBD1 (5 bases). Germline V gives CDR1 SGHTA, CDR2 FQGNSA. The V end lost 4 bases, the J end lost 7 bases, and 19 bases lay between the germline ends. CDR3 size: 16 residues.

V usage is TRBV11-2 and J usage is TRBJ1-2; D is unclear. The V gene's germline CDR1 is SGHAT and CDR2 FQNNGV. V lost 4 bases and J lost 4, with 7 bases in between. This CDR3 region has 12 residues. CDR3 nucleotide sequence: TGTGCCAGCAGCTCAGGTGGCTATGGCTACACCTTC. It translates to CASSSGGYGYTF.

CDR3 in amino acids: CASSRGLAGGYEQYF. The CDR3 nucleotides read TGTGCCAGCAGCCGCGGACTAGCGGGAGGCTACGAGCAGTACTTC. This chain links TRBV9 with TRBJ2-7, with TRBD2 matching over 14 bases. V lost 4 bases, J lost 3 bases, and 3 bases stayed unmatched. CDR3 length: 15 amino acids. CDR1 SGDLS and CDR2 YYNGEE come from the germline V gene.